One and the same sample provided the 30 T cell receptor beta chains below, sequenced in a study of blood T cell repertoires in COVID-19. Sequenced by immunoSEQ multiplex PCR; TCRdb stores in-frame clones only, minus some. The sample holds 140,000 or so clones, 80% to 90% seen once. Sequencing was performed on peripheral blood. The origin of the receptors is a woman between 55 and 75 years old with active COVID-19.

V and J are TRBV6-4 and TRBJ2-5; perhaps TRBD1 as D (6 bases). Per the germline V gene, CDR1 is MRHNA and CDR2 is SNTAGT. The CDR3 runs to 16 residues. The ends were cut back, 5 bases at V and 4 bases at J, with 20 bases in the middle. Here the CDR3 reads CASSRKPRTDLETQYF. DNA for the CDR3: TGTGCCAGCAGTAGAAAACCCAGGACAGATTTAGAGACCCAGTACTTC.

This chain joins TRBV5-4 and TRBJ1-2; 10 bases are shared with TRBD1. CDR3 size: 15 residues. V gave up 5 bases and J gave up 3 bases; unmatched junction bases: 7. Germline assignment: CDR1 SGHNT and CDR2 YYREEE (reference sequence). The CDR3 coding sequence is TGTGCCAGCAGTCGTGACAGGGGGCTTGACTATGGCTACACCTTC. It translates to CASSRDRGLDYGYTF.

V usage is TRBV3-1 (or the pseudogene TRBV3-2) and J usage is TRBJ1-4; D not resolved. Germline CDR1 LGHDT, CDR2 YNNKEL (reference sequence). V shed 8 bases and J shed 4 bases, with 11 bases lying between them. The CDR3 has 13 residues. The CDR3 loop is CASASAFNEKLFF. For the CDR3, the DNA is TGTGCCAGCGCTAGCGCCTTTAATGAAAAACTGTTTTTT.

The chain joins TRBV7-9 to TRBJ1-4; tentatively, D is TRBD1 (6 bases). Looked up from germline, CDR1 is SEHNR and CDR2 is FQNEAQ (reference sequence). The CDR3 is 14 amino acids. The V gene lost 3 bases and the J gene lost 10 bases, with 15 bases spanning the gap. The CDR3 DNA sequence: TGTGCCAGCAGCTTTCCTAACAGGGTTGCAAAACTGTTTTTT. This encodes CASSFPNRVAKLFF.

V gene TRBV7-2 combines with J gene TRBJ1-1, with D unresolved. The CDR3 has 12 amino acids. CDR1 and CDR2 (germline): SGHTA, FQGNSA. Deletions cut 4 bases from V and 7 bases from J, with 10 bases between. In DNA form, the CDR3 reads TGTGCCAGCAGCTATAGAGGGCATGAAGCTTTCTTT. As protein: CASSYRGHEAFF.

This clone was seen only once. The CDR3 nucleotides read TGTGCCAGCAGCTTAGTCCAGGGACAGTATAATTCACCCCTCCACTTT. It encodes CASSLVQGQYNSPLHF. The chain is built from TRBV7-8 and TRBJ1-6; 7 nucleotides match TRBD1. Losses at the gene ends were 1 base for V and 4 bases for J; bases not matched to a gene: 4. CDR1 and CDR2 (germline): SGHVS, FQNEAQ. CDR3 size: 16 residues.

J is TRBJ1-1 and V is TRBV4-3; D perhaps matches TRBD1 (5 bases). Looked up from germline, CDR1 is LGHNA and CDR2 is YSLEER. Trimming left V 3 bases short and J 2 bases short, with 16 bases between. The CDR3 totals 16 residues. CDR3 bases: TGCGCCAGCAGCCAGGTAGACAGAAAGATAAACACTGAAGCTTTCTTT. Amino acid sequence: CASSQVDRKINTEAFF.

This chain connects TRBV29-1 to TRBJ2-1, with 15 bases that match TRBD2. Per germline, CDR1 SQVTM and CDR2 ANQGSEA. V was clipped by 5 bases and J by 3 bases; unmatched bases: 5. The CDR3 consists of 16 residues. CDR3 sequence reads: CSVRTSGREGYNEQFF. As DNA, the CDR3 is TGCAGCGTTCGGACTAGCGGGAGGGAAGGCTACAATGAGCAGTTCTTC.

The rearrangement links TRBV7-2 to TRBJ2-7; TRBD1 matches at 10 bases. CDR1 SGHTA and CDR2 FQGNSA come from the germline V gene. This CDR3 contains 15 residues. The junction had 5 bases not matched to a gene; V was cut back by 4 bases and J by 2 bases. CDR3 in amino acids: CASSSAGTGAYEQYF. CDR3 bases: TGTGCCAGCAGCTCTGCCGGGACAGGGGCCTACGAGCAGTACTTC.

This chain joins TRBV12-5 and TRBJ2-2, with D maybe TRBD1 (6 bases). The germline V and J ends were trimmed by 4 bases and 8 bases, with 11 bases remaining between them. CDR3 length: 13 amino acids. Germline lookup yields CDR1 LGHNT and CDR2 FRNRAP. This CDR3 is CASGSDSMGELFF. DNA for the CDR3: TGTGCTAGTGGTTCGGACAGTATGGGGGAGCTGTTTTTT.

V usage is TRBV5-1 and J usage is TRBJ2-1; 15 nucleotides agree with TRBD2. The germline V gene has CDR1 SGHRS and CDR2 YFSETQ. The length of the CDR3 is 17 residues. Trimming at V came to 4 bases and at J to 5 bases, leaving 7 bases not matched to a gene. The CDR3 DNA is TGCGCCAGCAGCAAGGGACTAGCGGGAGGTGGGGACAATGAGCAGTTCTTC. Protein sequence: CASSKGLAGGGDNEQFF. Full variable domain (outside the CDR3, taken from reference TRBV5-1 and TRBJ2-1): KAGVTQTPRYLIKTRGQQVTLSCSPISGHRSVSWYQQTPGQGLQFLFEYFSETQRNKGNFPGRFSGRQFSNSRSEMNVSTLELGDSALYLCASSKGLAGGGDNEQFFGPGTRLTVL.

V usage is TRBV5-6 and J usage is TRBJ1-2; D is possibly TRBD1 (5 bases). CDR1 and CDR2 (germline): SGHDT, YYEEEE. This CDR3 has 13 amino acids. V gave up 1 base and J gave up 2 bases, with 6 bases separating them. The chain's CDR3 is CASSLPGNYGYTF. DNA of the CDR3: TGTGCCAGCAGCTTGCCAGGGAACTATGGCTACACCTTC.

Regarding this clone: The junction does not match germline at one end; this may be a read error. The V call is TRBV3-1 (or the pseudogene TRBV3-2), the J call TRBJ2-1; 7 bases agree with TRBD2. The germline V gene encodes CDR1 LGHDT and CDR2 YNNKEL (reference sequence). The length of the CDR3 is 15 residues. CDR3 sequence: CASSQDLGDYDEQFF. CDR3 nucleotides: TGTGCCAGCAGCCAAGATCTCGGGGACTACGATGAGCAGTTCTTC.

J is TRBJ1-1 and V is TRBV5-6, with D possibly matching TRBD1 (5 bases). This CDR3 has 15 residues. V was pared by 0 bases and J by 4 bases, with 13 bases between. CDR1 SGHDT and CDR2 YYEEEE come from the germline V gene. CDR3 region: CASSLEGQGGTEAFF. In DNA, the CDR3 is TGTGCCAGCAGCTTGGAAGGGCAGGGAGGCACTGAAGCTTTCTTT.

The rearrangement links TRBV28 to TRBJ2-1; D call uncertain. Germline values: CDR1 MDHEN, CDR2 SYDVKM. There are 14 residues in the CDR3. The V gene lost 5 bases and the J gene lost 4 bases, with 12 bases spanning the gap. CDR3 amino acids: CASSRRVHYNEQFF. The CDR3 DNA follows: TGTGCCAGCAGTCGTCGGGTCCATTACAATGAGCAGTTCTTC.

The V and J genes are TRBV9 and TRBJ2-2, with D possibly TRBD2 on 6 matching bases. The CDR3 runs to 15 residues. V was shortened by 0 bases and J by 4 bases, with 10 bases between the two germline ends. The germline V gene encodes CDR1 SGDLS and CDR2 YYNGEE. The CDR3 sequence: CASSVGGARTGELFF. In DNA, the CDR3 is TGTGCCAGCAGCGTAGGCGGGGCGCGCACCGGGGAGCTGTTTTTT.

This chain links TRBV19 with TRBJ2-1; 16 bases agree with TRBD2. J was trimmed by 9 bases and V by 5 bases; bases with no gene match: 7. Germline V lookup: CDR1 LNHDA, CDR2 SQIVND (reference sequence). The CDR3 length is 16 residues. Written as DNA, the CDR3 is TGTGCCAGTAGTCCGGGACTAGCGGGAGGGTCCCTTGAGCAGTTCTTC. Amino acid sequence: CASSPGLAGGSLEQFF.

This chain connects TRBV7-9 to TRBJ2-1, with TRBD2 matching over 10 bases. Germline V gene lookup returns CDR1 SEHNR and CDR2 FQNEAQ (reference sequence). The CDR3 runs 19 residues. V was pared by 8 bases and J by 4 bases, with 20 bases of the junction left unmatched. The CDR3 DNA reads TGTGCCAGCTACAGCGGGTTTGGGAGCGGGAGGGCCCGGTACAATGAGCAGTTCTTC. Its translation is CASYSGFGSGRARYNEQFF. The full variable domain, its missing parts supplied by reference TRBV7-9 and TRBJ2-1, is DTGVSQNPRHKITKRGQNVTFRCDPISEHNRLYWYRQTLGQGPEFLTYFQNEAQLEKSRLLSDRFSAERPKGSFSTLEIQRTEQGDSAMYLCASYSGFGSGRARYNEQFFGPGTRLTVL.

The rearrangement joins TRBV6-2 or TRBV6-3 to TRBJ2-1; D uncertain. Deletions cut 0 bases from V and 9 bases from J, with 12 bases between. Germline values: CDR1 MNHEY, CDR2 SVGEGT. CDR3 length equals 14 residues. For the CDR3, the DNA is TGTGCCAGCAGTTACTCGGGTGCTAGGAGTGAGCAGTTCTTC. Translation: CASSYSGARSEQFF.

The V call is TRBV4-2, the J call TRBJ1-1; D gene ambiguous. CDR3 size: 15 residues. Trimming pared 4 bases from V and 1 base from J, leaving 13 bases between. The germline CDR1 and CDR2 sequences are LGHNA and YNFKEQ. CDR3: CASSRGDNENTEAFF. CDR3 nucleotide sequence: TGTGCCAGCAGCCGTGGCGACAACGAGAACACTGAAGCTTTCTTT.

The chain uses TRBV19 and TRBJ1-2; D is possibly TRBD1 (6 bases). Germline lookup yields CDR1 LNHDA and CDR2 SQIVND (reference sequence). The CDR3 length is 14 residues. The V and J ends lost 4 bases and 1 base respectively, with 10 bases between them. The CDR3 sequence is CASSTQGGNYGYTF. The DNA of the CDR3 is TGTGCCAGTAGTACACAGGGTGGTAACTATGGCTACACCTTC.

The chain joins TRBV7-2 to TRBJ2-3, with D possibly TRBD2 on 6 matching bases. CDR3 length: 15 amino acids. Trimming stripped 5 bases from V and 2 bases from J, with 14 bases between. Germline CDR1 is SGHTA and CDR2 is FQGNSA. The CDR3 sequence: CASSPSGSITDTQYF. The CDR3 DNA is TGTGCCAGCAGCCCAAGCGGGTCCATCACAGATACGCAGTATTTT.

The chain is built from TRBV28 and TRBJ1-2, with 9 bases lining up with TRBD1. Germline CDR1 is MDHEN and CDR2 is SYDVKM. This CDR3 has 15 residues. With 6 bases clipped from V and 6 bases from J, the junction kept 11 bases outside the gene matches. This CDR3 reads CASSHLQGALDGYTF. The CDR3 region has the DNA TGTGCCAGCAGCCACCTACAGGGGGCGCTGGATGGCTACACCTTC.

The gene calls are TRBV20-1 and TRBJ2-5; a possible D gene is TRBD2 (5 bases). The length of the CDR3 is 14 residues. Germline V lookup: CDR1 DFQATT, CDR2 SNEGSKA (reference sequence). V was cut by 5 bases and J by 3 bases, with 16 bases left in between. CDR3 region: CSARDYPLKETQYF. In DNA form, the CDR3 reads TGCAGTGCTCGTGACTACCCCTTAAAAGAGACCCAGTACTTC.

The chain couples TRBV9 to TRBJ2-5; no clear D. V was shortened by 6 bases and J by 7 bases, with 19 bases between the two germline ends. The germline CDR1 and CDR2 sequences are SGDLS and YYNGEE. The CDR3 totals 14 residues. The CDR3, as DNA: TGTGCCAGCACCTCTATTGTGTCCGGTGGGACCCAGTACTTC. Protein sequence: CASTSIVSGGTQYF.

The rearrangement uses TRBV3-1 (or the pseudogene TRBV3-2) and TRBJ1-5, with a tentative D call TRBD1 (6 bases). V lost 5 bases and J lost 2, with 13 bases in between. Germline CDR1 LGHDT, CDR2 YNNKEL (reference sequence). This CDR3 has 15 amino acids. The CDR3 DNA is TGTGCCAGCAGCGGGGGCGGGTCCGGCAATCAGCCCCAGCATTTT. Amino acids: CASSGGGSGNQPQHF.

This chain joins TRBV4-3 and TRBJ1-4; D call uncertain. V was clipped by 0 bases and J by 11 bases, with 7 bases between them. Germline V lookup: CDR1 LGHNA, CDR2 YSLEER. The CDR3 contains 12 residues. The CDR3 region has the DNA TGCGCCAGCAGCCAAGAAGTCGGGAAACTGTTTTTT. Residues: CASSQEVGKLFF.

CDR3 DNA sequence: TGCGCCAGCAGCTCAGGGGTGGTTGCTTCACCCCTCCACTTT. Its protein product is CASSSGVVASPLHF. The V and J genes are TRBV5-1 and TRBJ1-6, with a possible D match to TRBD1 (6 bases). The V and J ends lost 3 bases and 9 bases respectively, with 13 bases between them. The CDR3 is 14 residues long. Per the germline V gene, CDR1 is SGHRS and CDR2 is YFSETQ.

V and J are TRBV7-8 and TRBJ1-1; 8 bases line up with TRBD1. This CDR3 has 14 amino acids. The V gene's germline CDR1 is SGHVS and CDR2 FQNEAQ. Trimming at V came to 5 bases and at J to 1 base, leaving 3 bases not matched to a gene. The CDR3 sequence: CASSPDRENTEAFF. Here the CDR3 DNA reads TGTGCCAGCAGCCCGGACAGGGAGAACACTGAAGCTTTCTTT.

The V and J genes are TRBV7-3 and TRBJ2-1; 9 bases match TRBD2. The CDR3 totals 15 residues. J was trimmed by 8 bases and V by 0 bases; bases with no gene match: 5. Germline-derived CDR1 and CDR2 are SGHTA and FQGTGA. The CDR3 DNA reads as TGTGCCAGCAGCTTAACGGGAGCGGGAGGTCATGAGCAGTTCTTC. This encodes CASSLTGAGGHEQFF. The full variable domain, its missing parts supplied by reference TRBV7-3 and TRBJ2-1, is GAGVSQTPSNKVTEKGKYVELRCDPISGHTALYWYRQSLGQGPEFLIYFQGTGAADDSGLPNDRFFAVRPEGSVSTLKIQRTERGDSAVYLCASSLTGAGGHEQFFGPGTRLTVL.